This T cell receptor (beta chain) was observed in a study of T cell responses to AZD1222 COVID-19 vaccine. Overall study context: Pooled samples include second doses given at about 4 or 12 weeks.

Overall study results and limits: As reported, nearly half of all spike-specific TCRs target variant regions that are unmutated. Spike-specific TCR breadth and depth rose after two AZD1222 doses. Females made up more of the donors, who were largely white British, and clonal diversity may have come out too low.

Clones were read by immunoSEQ multiplex PCR, and TCRdb kept only the in-frame ones, dropping some. In the table there are some 110,000 clones, roughly 90% of which are singletons. Notes on this clone: The antigen is unknown.

The length of the CDR3 is 12 residues. V shed 9 bases and J 4 bases; nucleotides not matched to a gene: 5. Germline assignment: CDR1 ENHRY and CDR2 SYGVKD. The material was peripheral blood, obtained on day 0 of AZD1222 vaccination. The V gene is TRBV10-3, the J gene TRBJ1-1; TRBD1 agrees at 7 bases. This clonotype was obtained from an adult in good health. The CDR3 nucleotides read TGTGCCATTTCTGACAGGGTCACTGAAGCTTTCTTT. The encoded protein is CAISDRVTEAFF.